The next 13 T cell receptor beta chains were all read from a single sample in a study of blood T cell repertoires in COVID-19 (TCRdb year 2020). Library preparation employed the immunoSEQ multiplex PCR assay. TCRdb took over this immuneACCESS table, retaining in-frame rearrangements with V and J assigned. Such tables are incomplete; in checked studies, under half of the missing clones stem from an unresolved V gene, and the remainder is unexplained. In this sample the table shows about 59,000 clones, more than 85% of which occur a single time. The biggest ten clones account for approximately 5% of the sample. The sequenced sample consisted of peripheral blood. Receptors originate from a man older than 75 in a cohort sampled during active COVID-19.

This chain joins TRBV5-1 and TRBJ1-4; D unclear. Germline V gene sequence: CDR1 SGHRS, CDR2 YFSETQ. CDR3 length: 13 residues. Trimming removed 4 bases at V and 8 bases at J, with 12 bases between. CDR3 loop: CASSADLQEKLFF. For the CDR3, the DNA is TGCGCCAGCAGCGCGGACTTGCAGGAAAAACTGTTTTTT.

The chain joins TRBV5-1 to TRBJ2-7; 11 bases line up with TRBD1. The CDR3 loop spans 15 amino acids. Losses at the gene ends were 6 bases for V and 2 bases for J; bases not matched to a gene: 7. Germline V CDR1 and CDR2: SGHRS, YFSETQ. The CDR3 reads CASTRGDRGTYEQYF. The CDR3 DNA is TGCGCCAGCACCCGGGGGGACAGGGGGACCTACGAGCAGTACTTC. The full variable domain, in which reference TRBV5-1 and TRBJ2-7 provide the parts outside the CDR3, is KAGVTQTPRYLIKTRGQQVTLSCSPISGHRSVSWYQQTPGQGLQFLFEYFSETQRNKGNFPGRFSGRQFSNSRSEMNVSTLELGDSALYLCASTRGDRGTYEQYFGPGTRLTVT.

This chain uses TRBV21-1 with TRBJ1-2; the D call TRBD1 from the table was never checked on the DNA. TRBV21-1 is described as a pseudogene. This CDR3 is built from 13 residues. The CDR3 is CASRVGQGRGYTF. The CDR3 nucleotides read TGTGCCAGCAGGGTCGGACAGGGCAGGGGCTACACCTTC.

This clone has more than one count but fewer than ten. The chain combines TRBV24-1 with TRBJ2-7; D is possibly TRBD2 (5 bases). V was trimmed by 3 bases and J by 6 bases, leaving 11 bases between them. Per germline, CDR1 KGHDR and CDR2 SFDVKD. The CDR3 loop spans 13 amino acids. CDR3 coding DNA: TGTGCCACCAGTGATGGACTCACTGGCGAGCAGTACTTC. It is translated as CATSDGLTGEQYF.

The genes are TRBV2 and TRBJ1-2, with a tentative D call TRBD1 (6 bases). This CDR3 has 15 amino acids. V was cut by 4 bases and J by 8 bases, with 20 bases left in between. CDR1 and CDR2 (germline): SNHLY, FYNNEI. The CDR3 sequence is CASSAKVGRGGGYTF. The CDR3 bases are TGTGCCAGCAGTGCCAAAGTAGGCAGGGGTGGCGGCTACACCTTC.

The gene calls are TRBV6-6 and TRBJ1-2; tentatively, D is TRBD1 (6 bases). V lost 4 bases, J lost 4 bases, and 10 bases lay in between. Germline CDR1 MNHNY, CDR2 SVGAGI (reference sequence). CDR3 length equals 13 residues. Here the CDR3 DNA reads TGTGCCAGCAGTTTTGACAGGTCCTATGGCTACACCTTC. As protein: CASSFDRSYGYTF.

This clone appeared once. This sequence joins TRBV5-4 and TRBJ2-2; D remains unclear. With 0 bases removed from V and 2 bases from J, the gap between germline ends came to 17 bases. Looked up from germline, CDR1 is SGHNT and CDR2 is YYREEE (reference sequence). This CDR3 has 18 residues. This chain's CDR3 is CASSLGLIGARNTGELFF. CDR3 DNA sequence: TGTGCCAGCAGCTTGGGATTAATAGGAGCCAGAAACACCGGGGAGCTGTTTTTT.

The chain has TRBV18 and TRBJ1-4; unclear D gene. Per germline, CDR1 KGHSH and CDR2 LQKENI. Trimming took off 3 bases at V and 5 bases at J, with 10 bases between the two ends. This CDR3 spans 14 amino acids. As DNA, the CDR3 is TGTGCCAGCTCACCTTCAGAGGGAAATGAAAAACTGTTTTTT. Protein sequence: CASSPSEGNEKLFF.

The genes are TRBV12-5 and TRBJ1-5; 10 nucleotides line up with TRBD1. The CDR3 extends over 15 amino acids. The V segment lost 6 bases and the J segment 7 bases; nucleotides outside the gene matches: 9. Germline CDR1 is LGHNT and CDR2 is FRNRAP. The CDR3 DNA follows: TGTGCTAGTGGCCTCCCAGGACAGGGGGGACAGCCCCAGCATTTT. Protein product: CASGLPGQGGQPQHF.

J is TRBJ1-4 and V is TRBV20-1; the match to TRBD1 covers 9 bases. Looked up from germline, CDR1 is DFQATT and CDR2 is SNEGSKA (reference sequence). This CDR3 is built from 14 residues. J gave up 8 bases and V 3 bases, and 7 bases lay outside the gene matches. CDR3 in amino acids: CSASRGQGPEKLFF. CDR3 nucleotide sequence: TGCAGTGCTAGTCGGGGACAGGGTCCAGAAAAACTGTTTTTT.

This clone was seen a handful of times. The J gene is TRBJ2-5, the V gene TRBV19; 9 nucleotides agree with TRBD1. The V gene end was trimmed by 3 bases and the J gene end by 7 bases; junction bases not matched to a gene: 9. The CDR3 consists of 15 residues. Germline V gene data show CDR1 as LNHDA and CDR2 as SQIVND (reference sequence). CDR3 region: CASSITGQGAGTQYF. The CDR3 DNA follows: TGTGCCAGTAGTATTACGGGACAGGGAGCGGGGACCCAGTACTTC.

J is TRBJ2-7 and V is TRBV13, with 7 bases matching TRBD1. J lost 2 bases, V lost 5 bases, and 6 bases had no gene match. The CDR3 totals 14 residues. The germline CDR1 and CDR2 sequences are PRHDT and FYEKMQ (reference sequence). The CDR3 bases are TGTGCCAGCAGCCCAGGGACAGTTACCTACGAGCAGTACTTC. It is translated as CASSPGTVTYEQYF.

This chain connects TRBV6-5 to TRBJ1-1; no firm D call. Per the germline V gene, CDR1 is MNHEY and CDR2 is SVGAGI. The CDR3 extends over 14 amino acids. V dropped 0 bases and J dropped 1 base, with 6 bases sitting between them. As DNA, the CDR3 is TGTGCCAGCAGTTACTCGACGGGGAACACTGAAGCTTTCTTT. Protein sequence: CASSYSTGNTEAFF.